The next 26 T cell receptor beta chains were all read from a single sample in a study of regulatory T cells in long-lasting Graves disease. Both iRepertoire HTBI primers and Arm-PCR of CDR3 regions were used to build the TCR beta libraries. One entry per CDR3 protein, called by TCRdb with MiXCR from the multiplex PCR reads. Of about 540,000 distinct CDR3 sequences listed, approximately 12% are singletons. Described time point: newly diagnosed GD, antithyroid drugs for less than 3 months. Scientists built the TCR library using RNA that was extracted from PBMCs. These records were also assigned to another study, of T cells in Graves' hyperthyroidism and ophthalmopathy.

The material was peripheral blood mononuclear cells (PBMCs), obtained at new diagnosis, from a patient treated with antithyroid drugs. These receptors all come from a young man with Graves disease.

This chain uses TRBV28 with TRBJ1-3, with D possibly TRBD1 on 6 matching bases. Trimming took off 7 bases at V and 4 bases at J, with 17 bases between the two ends. The germline gives CDR1 MDHEN, CDR2 SYDVKM. CDR3 length: 15 residues. CDR3 nucleotides: TGTGCCAGCACCCTGGGGGGGGCGAGGGGAAACACCATATATTTT. It encodes CASTLGGARGNTIYF.

In its sample, this clonotype was seen many times. The chain uses TRBV11-2 and TRBJ2-7; TRBD2 might be the D (6 bases). Trimming removed 5 bases from V and 7 bases from J, with 18 bases in between. CDR3 length: 14 residues. CDR1 SGHAT and CDR2 FQNNGV come from the germline V gene. The CDR3 here is CASSPLWGVGEQYF. CDR3 in DNA: TGTGCCAGCAGCCCACTCTGGGGGGTGGGTGAGCAGTACTTC.

With respect to this clonotype: A read error may explain this, as a much larger clone is one base away. The J gene is TRBJ2-7, the V gene TRBV5-1; unclear D gene. The germline V gene has CDR1 SGHRS and CDR2 YFSETQ. CDR3 size: 15 residues. CDR3 nucleotides: TGCGCCAGCGGCTTGGATGGGCTTCGGAACTACGAGCAGTACTTC. The encoded protein is CASGLDGLRNYEQYF.

This clonotype was picked up many times. The CDR3 sequence is CAWARFGPSSPQHF. The CDR3 DNA reads as TGTGCCTGGGCGCGATTTGGGCCCTCCAGCCCCCAGCATTTT. The chain employs TRBV30 and TRBJ1-5, with no clear D. The germline V gene has CDR1 GTSNPN and CDR2 SVGIG (reference sequence). The length of the CDR3 is 14 residues. Trimming stripped 5 bases from V and 10 bases from J, with 21 bases between.

The chain uses TRBV5-4 and TRBJ2-3, with a weak D call TRBD2 (6 bases). V dropped 4 bases and J dropped 0 bases, with 18 bases sitting between them. The germline V gene encodes CDR1 SGHNT and CDR2 YYREEE (reference sequence). The CDR3 has 17 amino acids. CDR3 in amino acids: CASSRTVAVTSTDTQYF. The CDR3 DNA reads TGTGCCAGCAGCCGGACCGTAGCGGTGACTAGCACAGATACGCAGTATTTT. The full variable domain, rest sourced from reference TRBV5-4 and TRBJ2-3, is ETGVTQSPTHLIKTRGQQVTLRCSSQSGHNTVSWYQQALGQGPQFIFQYYREEENGRGNFPPRFSGLQFPNYSSELNVNALELDDSALYLCASSRTVAVTSTDTQYFGPGTRLTVL.

This sequence joins TRBV20-1 and TRBJ2-3; 9 nucleotides match TRBD2. CDR1 and CDR2 from the germline V gene are DFQATT and SNEGSKA (reference sequence). The CDR3 has 15 amino acids. Trimming removed 3 bases from V and 0 bases from J; junction bases left unmatched: 4. Here the CDR3 DNA reads TGCAGTGCTAGCAAGACTAGCGGAAGCACAGATACGCAGTATTTT. Translated, it gives CSASKTSGSTDTQYF.

V usage is TRBV5-1 and J usage is TRBJ2-7; D remains unclear. Trimming stripped 0 bases from V and 2 bases from J, with 15 bases between. Germline-derived CDR1 and CDR2 are SGHRS and YFSETQ. The CDR3 is 16 residues long. The CDR3 loop is CASSLEFRAATYEQYF. The DNA for the CDR3 is TGCGCCAGCAGCTTGGAATTTCGGGCTGCAACCTACGAGCAGTACTTC.

J is TRBJ1-1 and V is TRBV20-1; D gene ambiguous. Germline values: CDR1 DFQATT, CDR2 SNEGSKA (reference sequence). The V and J ends lost 1 base and 5 bases respectively, with 8 bases between them. CDR3 size: 12 residues. The CDR3 bases are TGCAGTGCTAGAGGGGGTTGGACTGAAGCTTTCTTT. Its translation is CSARGGWTEAFF.

The sample holds many counts of this clonotype. The V gene is TRBV27, the J gene TRBJ1-5, with D uncertain. The CDR3 contains 14 residues. The germline CDR1 and CDR2 sequences are MNHEY and SMNVEV (reference sequence). V gave up 4 bases and J gave up 2 bases, with 9 bases separating them. As DNA, the CDR3 is TGTGCCAGCAGTTCCGGATACGGCAATCAGCCCCAGCATTTT. Its translation: CASSSGYGNQPQHF.

This clonotype has a handful of counts. The genes are TRBV5-1 and TRBJ2-1; 9 nucleotides match TRBD2. Losses at the gene ends were 1 base for V and 6 bases for J; bases not matched to a gene: 8. In germline, CDR1 is SGHRS, CDR2 YFSETQ. The length of the CDR3 is 16 residues. The CDR3, as DNA: TGCGCCAGCAGCTTGTTCGCGGGAGGGTCTATCAATGAGCAGTTCTTC. Amino acid sequence: CASSLFAGGSINEQFF.

This chain connects TRBV10-1 to TRBJ1-3; 7 bases are shared with TRBD1. Germline V gives CDR1 WNHNN, CDR2 SYGVQD (reference sequence). The CDR3 consists of 14 residues. The J segment lost 4 bases and the V segment lost 6 bases, leaving 6 bases of the junction unmatched. Here the CDR3 reads CASSQQGRGNTIYF. As DNA, the CDR3 is TGCGCCAGCAGCCAACAGGGGAGAGGAAACACCATATATTTT.

This clonotype was counted ten times or more. The V call is TRBV2, the J call TRBJ2-5, with 8 bases aligning to TRBD1. Per germline, CDR1 SNHLY and CDR2 FYNNEI. J was trimmed by 2 bases and V by 4 bases; bases with no gene match: 6. CDR3 length: 15 amino acids. The CDR3 nucleotides read TGTGCCAGCAGTGGTGACAGGGGACTTCAAGAGACCCAGTACTTC. Protein: CASSGDRGLQETQYF.

This clonotype was seen a few times. The gene calls are TRBV7-9 and TRBJ2-2; D unclear. V was shortened by 6 bases and J by 1 base, with 9 bases between the two germline ends. Germline V CDR1 and CDR2: SEHNR, FQNEAQ (reference sequence). The length of the CDR3 is 14 residues. The CDR3 DNA follows: TGTGCCAGCAGTTTTGGTCTGAACACCGGGGAGCTGTTTTTT. Amino acid sequence: CASSFGLNTGELFF. The full variable domain, in which reference TRBV7-9 and TRBJ2-2 provide the parts outside the CDR3, is DTGVSQNPRHKITKRGQNVTFRCDPISEHNRLYWYRQTLGQGPEFLTYFQNEAQLEKSRLLSDRFSAERPKGSFSTLEIQRTEQGDSAMYLCASSFGLNTGELFFGEGSRLTVL.

This clonotype was counted ten times or more. This sequence joins TRBV30 and TRBJ1-1, with D unresolved. The germline V gene encodes CDR1 GTSNPN and CDR2 SVGIG (reference sequence). This CDR3 is 14 amino acids long. Between the trimmed V and J ends, which lost 5 bases and 6 bases, there was a span of 19 bases. The CDR3 DNA reads as TGTGCCTGGGCCCACCGTACACGTGCCTCTGAAGCTTTCTTT. It specifies CAWAHRTRASEAFF.

V gene TRBV5-1 combines with J gene TRBJ1-2; 8 bases are a match to TRBD1. The J segment lost 7 bases and the V segment lost 10 bases, leaving 15 bases of the junction unmatched. From germline, CDR1 is SGHRS and CDR2 YFSETQ. CDR3 length: 14 residues. As DNA, the CDR3 is TGCGCCTCCCGGGACAGGACCTCTCCGGGTGGCTACACCTTC. It codes for CASRDRTSPGGYTF. Supplemented by reference TRBV5-1 and TRBJ1-2, the full variable domain reads KAGVTQTPRYLIKTRGQQVTLSCSPISGHRSVSWYQQTPGQGLQFLFEYFSETQRNKGNFPGRFSGRQFSNSRSEMNVSTLELGDSALYLCASRDRTSPGGYTFGSGTRLTVV.

This chain connects TRBV18 to TRBJ1-3, with unresolved D. There are 17 residues in the CDR3. The V gene lost 3 bases and the J gene lost 0 bases, with 15 bases spanning the gap. CDR1 KGHSH and CDR2 LQKENI come from the germline V gene. The CDR3 sequence: CASSPNLPGYSGNTIYF. CDR3 bases: TGTGCCAGCTCACCCAATCTGCCGGGTTACTCTGGAAACACCATATATTTT.

V usage is TRBV27 and J usage is TRBJ2-4; D might be TRBD2 (6 bases). The CDR3 runs 14 residues. Germline-derived CDR1 and CDR2 are MNHEY and SMNVEV (reference sequence). Trimming pared 4 bases from V and 7 bases from J, leaving 14 bases between. The CDR3: CASSSRGGGNIQYF. The CDR3 nucleotides read TGTGCCAGCAGTTCACGGGGCGGAGGGAACATTCAGTACTTC.

The chain has TRBV28 and TRBJ1-2; a possible D gene is TRBD1 (6 bases). Germline-derived CDR1 and CDR2 are MDHEN and SYDVKM. Trimming took off 5 bases at V and 2 bases at J, with 15 bases between the two ends. The CDR3 consists of 15 residues. The CDR3 DNA is TGTGCCAGCAGTACACTACAGGGAGAGAACTATGGCTACACCTTC. This sequence encodes CASSTLQGENYGYTF.

The sample holds one count of this clonotype. The chain combines TRBV7-6 with TRBJ1-3; D is unresolved. The V end was cut by 3 bases, the J end by 4 bases, with 10 bases between. The CDR3 loop spans 14 amino acids. Per germline, CDR1 SGHVS and CDR2 FNYEAQ. This chain's CDR3 is CASSFLQSGNTIYF. The DNA of the CDR3 is TGTGCCAGCAGCTTTCTCCAGTCCGGAAACACCATATATTTT.

The chain carries TRBV25-1 and TRBJ1-4, with D perhaps matching TRBD1 (5 bases). CDR3 length equals 15 residues. Germline values: CDR1 MGHDK, CDR2 SYGVNS. Trimming stripped 4 bases from V and 6 bases from J, with 15 bases between. CDR3 coding DNA: TGTGCCAGCAGTGCCTACAGGAAAGTAGATGAAAAACTGTTTTTT. It specifies CASSAYRKVDEKLFF. The full variable domain, its missing parts supplied by reference TRBV25-1 and TRBJ1-4, is EADIYQTPRYLVIGTGKKITLECSQTMGHDKMYWYQQDPGMELHLIHYSYGVNSTEKGDLSSESTVSRIRTEHFPLTLESARPSHTSQYLCASSAYRKVDEKLFFGSGTQLSVL.

Comment on this clonotype: This may come from a read error, since a much larger clone is one base off. V and J are TRBV11-2 and TRBJ2-1, with a possible D match to TRBD2 (6 bases). Germline lookup yields CDR1 SGHAT and CDR2 FQNNGV. Trimming removed 5 bases at V and 11 bases at J, with 16 bases between. This CDR3 region has 13 residues. The CDR3 spells CASSTVGAGKQFF. The CDR3, as DNA: TGTGCCAGCAGCACCGTAGGGGCGGGGAAGCAGTTCTTC.

In its sample, this clonotype was seen many times. The CDR3 bases are TGCGCCAGCAGCCACGGACAGGGGCCGGGCTATGGCTACACCTTC. Amino acid sequence: CASSHGQGPGYGYTF. The chain is built from TRBV5-1 and TRBJ1-2; 9 bases match TRBD1. Per germline, CDR1 SGHRS and CDR2 YFSETQ. V was pared by 4 bases and J by 4 bases, with 8 bases of the junction left unmatched. The CDR3 is 15 amino acids.

This clonotype has just a few counts. The chain couples TRBV20-1 to TRBJ2-2; the D is unclear. The CDR3 loop spans 14 amino acids. Germline V gene data show CDR1 as DFQATT and CDR2 as SNEGSKA (reference sequence). Trimming shortened V by 2 bases and J by 2 bases, and 9 bases separated the two germline ends. In DNA form, the CDR3 reads TGCAGTGCTAGAAAAAGAGACAACACCGGGGAGCTGTTTTTT. This sequence encodes CSARKRDNTGELFF.

At least ten counts were recorded for this clonotype. The CDR3 sequence: CASSSRDRAFYEQYF. The CDR3 DNA reads as TGTGCCAGCAGTTCCCGGGACAGGGCCTTCTACGAGCAGTACTTC. V gene TRBV28 combines with J gene TRBJ2-7; 9 bases agree with TRBD1. Germline loops: CDR1 MDHEN, CDR2 SYDVKM. With 4 bases clipped from V and 3 bases from J, the junction kept 7 bases outside the gene matches. The CDR3 runs to 15 residues.

This clonotype was recorded a few times. This chain connects TRBV24-1 to TRBJ2-3; D gene unclear. V lost 0 bases to trimming and J lost 0 bases, with 6 bases between them. CDR3 size: 15 residues. Germline CDR1 and CDR2: KGHDR and SFDVKD. CDR3 sequence (DNA): TGTGCCACCAGTGATTTGGAATCTAGCACAGATACGCAGTATTTT. This translates into CATSDLESSTDTQYF.

This clonotype was seen at least ten times. This chain joins TRBV12-3 or TRBV12-4 and TRBJ1-6; 7 bases are shared with TRBD1. Germline trimming cut 2 bases from V and 6 bases from J; bases unmatched to any gene: 4. The CDR3 is made up of 15 amino acids. CDR3 protein: CASSLRDRSNSPLHF. As DNA, the CDR3 is TGTGCCAGCAGTTTAAGGGACAGATCTAATTCACCCCTCCACTTT.